The 2 T cell receptor beta chains presented below share a single source sample, sequenced in a study of cytomegalovirus exposure and HLA in healthy donors. Use of 60 Vbeta and 13 Jbeta primers characterized the PCR. Measured with immunoSEQ multiplex PCR; TCRdb has only the in-frame clones, and not every one. This sample carries fewer than 350,000 clones, 70% to 90% of them seen once, and the ten largest clones take about 2.3%. Sequenced material: PBMCs. All receptors come from a woman aged 18-29 years in good health and CMV-seronegative.

This chain uses TRBV19 with TRBJ1-3; D is uncertain. V gave up 3 bases and J gave up 5 bases, with 14 bases separating them. Germline V gene sequence: CDR1 LNHDA, CDR2 SQIVND (reference sequence). The CDR3 length is 15 residues. CDR3 loop: CASSILSGDRNTIYF. CDR3 DNA: TGTGCCAGTAGTATCTTATCAGGTGACAGAAACACCATATATTTT.

The rearrangement uses TRBV6-1 and TRBJ1-2; D gene ambiguous. This CDR3 contains 13 residues. In germline, CDR1 is MNHNS, CDR2 SASEGT. V was pared by 1 base and J by 2 bases, with 5 bases between. The DNA of the CDR3 is TGTGCCAGCAGTGAAGGCAGAAACTATGGCTACACCTTC. Translated, it gives CASSEGRNYGYTF.